In this sample, the clone carrying this TCR beta chain turned up a few times. Antigen specificity is unknown. This specimen comes from a study of blood T cells in healthy people across ages. Findings and caveats of the study: The CMV status of each donor remained undetermined, and this could have confounded shifts in expanded clonotypes.

PCR was performed a second time for about 7 to 12 cycles using a sample-barcoded 5' primer and a J-beta primer mix. TCRdb fed the 5' RACE reads into MiXCR, producing one record per CDR3 protein. The sample consists of under 800,000 distinct CDR3 sequences, roughly two fifths of them appearing once. This CDR3 has 15 residues. The germline V gene encodes CDR1 SGHVS and CDR2 FQNEAQ. Trimming at V came to 5 bases and at J to 5 bases, leaving 9 bases not matched to a gene. The TCR originated in a woman between 55 and 75 years old in good health. The chain has TRBV7-8 and TRBJ2-5; 9 bases fit TRBD2. The sample taken for sequencing was blood. CDR3 amino acids: CASSHGLAQSETQYF. The CDR3 DNA is TGTGCCAGCAGCCACGGACTAGCGCAGAGCGAGACCCAGTACTTC.